This T cell receptor beta chain stems from a study of T cells in Graves' hyperthyroidism and ophthalmopathy. There are 15 residues in the CDR3. Per the germline V gene, CDR1 is LGHNA and CDR2 is YNFKEQ. V lost 3 bases, J lost 4 bases, and 8 bases stayed unmatched. Using RNA transcripts as the source, TCR beta CDR3 regions were amplified. HTBI primers were the set used in a first-round RT-PCR of the TCR CDR3. MiXCR, run by TCRdb on the multiplex PCR reads, gives a single entry per CDR3 protein. The sample holds 300,000 to 450,000 distinct CDR3 sequences, roughly 15% seen once. The cohort's ophthalmopathy patients, a group with duration under 3 months, had a Clinical Activity Score of at least 3 and a NOSPECS grade of at least 4.

This clonotype originated in a woman under 40 with Graves' ophthalmopathy. The chain recombines TRBV4-2 with TRBJ1-2, with TRBD1 matching 7 bases. What was sequenced was blood. CDR3 in amino acids: CASSQGFGTVYGYTF. The CDR3 DNA follows: TGTGCCAGCAGCCAGGGATTCGGGACAGTCTATGGCTACACCTTC.